These 32 T cell receptor beta chains were all obtained from the same sample, sequenced in a study of blood T cell repertoires in COVID-19. Measured with immunoSEQ multiplex PCR; TCRdb has only the in-frame clones, and not every one. The data contain around 39,000 clones, 80% to 90% of them singletons. Sequencing was done on a sample of peripheral blood. The receptors were gathered from a middle-aged man with active COVID-19.

The J gene is TRBJ2-2, the V gene TRBV4-1; D might be TRBD2 (5 bases). CDR1 is MGHRA, CDR2 YSYEKL, per germline. Trimming took off 5 bases at V and 5 bases at J, with 15 bases between the two ends. This CDR3 is 15 amino acids long. CDR3 sequence (DNA): TGCGCCAGCAGCAGTAAGGGAGTTGGAACCGGGGAGCTGTTTTTT. The encoded protein is CASSSKGVGTGELFF.

This clone has only one observation. The CDR3 region has the DNA TGTGCCAGCAGTTGCCAGCGGCTTTTTTACGAGCAGTACTTC. As protein: CASSCQRLFYEQYF. The V call is TRBV6-5, the J call TRBJ2-7, with a tentative D call TRBD2 (5 bases). Germline assignment: CDR1 MNHEY and CDR2 SVGAGI. This CDR3 region has 14 residues. V was cut by 4 bases and J by 4 bases, with 14 bases left in between.

The gene calls are TRBV6-2 or TRBV6-3 and TRBJ2-1, with TRBD2 matching 8 bases. The trim removed 0 bases at V and 4 bases at J, leaving 5 bases unmatched. From germline, CDR1 is MNHEY and CDR2 SVGEGT. CDR3 length: 16 residues. CDR3 in amino acids: CASSYSVVAGYNEQFF. CDR3 sequence (DNA): TGTGCCAGCAGTTACTCGGTGGTAGCGGGATACAATGAGCAGTTCTTC.

The chain is built from TRBV6-5 and TRBJ2-7; TRBD1 is a possible D gene (6 bases). CDR1 MNHEY and CDR2 SVGAGI come from the germline V gene. The CDR3 totals 11 residues. CDR3 bases: TGTGGCTCTAAAAGACAGGACGAGCAGTACTTC. It is translated as CGSKRQDEQYF.

This chain links TRBV10-1 with TRBJ2-1; a weak D match, TRBD1 (7 bases). The CDR3 consists of 15 residues. The V gene lost 3 bases and the J gene lost 7 bases, with 16 bases spanning the gap. Per germline, CDR1 WNHNN and CDR2 SYGVQD (reference sequence). The CDR3 sequence is CASSESRGRRNEQFF. CDR3 bases: TGCGCCAGCAGTGAATCCAGGGGGAGGAGAAATGAGCAGTTCTTC.

The chain couples TRBV10-3 to TRBJ2-2; D is perhaps TRBD1 (5 bases). In germline, CDR1 is ENHRY, CDR2 SYGVKD. The CDR3 spans 13 residues. With 4 bases removed from V and 3 bases from J, the gap between germline ends came to 6 bases. CDR3 residues: CAISGGDTGELFF. The CDR3, as DNA: TGTGCCATCAGTGGGGGCGACACCGGGGAGCTGTTTTTT.

The V and J genes are TRBV23-1 and TRBJ2-7; D is uncertain. TRBV23-1 is sorted into the ORF group, with uncertain function. V lost 2 bases and J lost 2, with 19 bases in between. This CDR3 region has 17 residues. The chain's CDR3 is CASSQDLSVRRTYEQYF. The CDR3 DNA sequence: TGCGCCAGCAGTCAAGATCTATCAGTTCGCAGGACCTACGAGCAGTACTTC.

The gene calls are TRBV30 and TRBJ1-1; D not resolved. Trimming took off 0 bases at V and 4 bases at J, with 9 bases between the two ends. The CDR3 is made up of 13 amino acids. The V gene's germline CDR1 is GTSNPN and CDR2 SVGIG (reference sequence). The CDR3 nucleotides are TGTGCCTGGAGTGTGCGGGGTGGCACTGAAGCTTTCTTT. Translation: CAWSVRGGTEAFF.

The rearrangement uses TRBV7-3 and TRBJ2-1; 8 bases line up with TRBD2. V lost 4 bases to trimming and J lost 2 bases; unmatched junction nucleotides: 4. The CDR3 runs to 15 residues. Germline CDR1 and CDR2: SGHTA and FQGTGA. This CDR3 reads CASSSAGATYNEQFF. DNA for the CDR3: TGTGCCAGCAGCTCAGCGGGAGCCACCTACAATGAGCAGTTCTTC.

V is TRBV11-2 and J is TRBJ2-2; D ambiguous. The CDR3 extends over 16 amino acids. Trimming pared 3 bases from V and 1 base from J, leaving 12 bases between. Germline-derived CDR1 and CDR2 are SGHAT and FQNNGV. The CDR3 is CASSFYPRMNTGELFF. In DNA form, the CDR3 reads TGTGCCAGCAGCTTCTACCCGAGAATGAACACCGGGGAGCTGTTTTTT.

This rearrangement joins TRBV7-8 to TRBJ2-7, with D perhaps matching TRBD2 (6 bases). The CDR3 covers 14 residues. Trimming cost V 5 bases and J 1 base, with 12 bases left between them. The germline V gene encodes CDR1 SGHVS and CDR2 FQNEAQ. CDR3 amino acids: CASSPTGDSYEQYF. In nucleotides, the CDR3 is TGTGCCAGCAGCCCAACGGGGGATTCCTACGAGCAGTACTTC.

The gene calls are TRBV2 and TRBJ1-1; TRBD1 might be the D (6 bases). Trimming left V 0 bases short and J 9 bases short, with 11 bases between. Per the germline V gene, CDR1 is SNHLY and CDR2 is FYNNEI. The CDR3 spans 13 residues. The CDR3 reads CASSEATGQKAFF. CDR3 coding DNA: TGTGCCAGCAGTGAAGCGACCGGACAGAAAGCTTTCTTT.

The chain recombines TRBV6-5 with TRBJ2-2, with 8 bases identical to TRBD2. The J segment lost 5 bases and the V segment lost 5 bases, leaving 7 bases of the junction unmatched. Germline assignment: CDR1 MNHEY and CDR2 SVGAGI. This CDR3 contains 15 residues. The CDR3 spells CASSPGRERTGELFF. The CDR3 DNA reads as TGTGCCAGCAGTCCCGGGAGGGAAAGAACCGGGGAGCTGTTTTTT.

This chain links TRBV6-4 with TRBJ2-3; the match to TRBD2 covers 14 bases. The CDR3 covers 15 residues. Germline loops: CDR1 MRHNA, CDR2 SNTAGT. The V segment lost 6 bases and the J segment 5 bases; nucleotides outside the gene matches: 4. The CDR3 loop reads CASSRLAGGQDTQYF. As DNA, the CDR3 is TGTGCCAGCAGCCGACTAGCGGGGGGGCAAGATACGCAGTATTTT.

The V and J genes are TRBV5-1 and TRBJ2-3; tentative D call: TRBD1 (6 bases). The CDR3 sequence is 13 residues long. With 0 bases removed from V and 6 bases from J, the gap between germline ends came to 8 bases. CDR1 is SGHRS, CDR2 YFSETQ, per germline. CDR3 region: CASSLGQGDTQYF. The CDR3 DNA reads TGCGCCAGCAGCTTGGGCCAGGGGGATACGCAGTATTTT.

In this sample, this clone turned up once. The genes are TRBV2 and TRBJ1-1; D is undetermined. Germline-derived CDR1 and CDR2 are SNHLY and FYNNEI. This CDR3 is built from 13 residues. V lost 4 bases and J 7 bases, leaving 13 bases between the germline ends. The CDR3 DNA is TGTGCCAGCAGTGTAGAGGTGGAAGATGAAGCTTTCTTT. Its translation is CASSVEVEDEAFF.

The chain is built from TRBV13 and TRBJ2-3; D uncertain. With 0 bases removed from V and 2 bases from J, the gap between germline ends came to 9 bases. Per germline, CDR1 PRHDT and CDR2 FYEKMQ (reference sequence). This CDR3 region has 15 residues. The CDR3 is CASSLGAYPTDTQYF. DNA of the CDR3: TGTGCCAGCAGCTTAGGCGCGTATCCCACAGATACGCAGTATTTT. Looking up the rest from reference TRBV13 and TRBJ2-3 gives the full variable domain: AAGVIQSPRHLIKEKRETATLKCYPIPRHDTVYWYQQGPGQDPQFLISFYEKMQSDKGSIPDRFSAQQFSDYHSELNMSSLELGDSALYFCASSLGAYPTDTQYFGPGTRLTVL.

The chain recombines TRBV19 with TRBJ1-1, with no clear D. The CDR3 is 13 amino acids. The V gene lost 6 bases and the J gene lost 3 bases, with 11 bases spanning the gap. Germline V gives CDR1 LNHDA, CDR2 SQIVND (reference sequence). The CDR3 protein is CASSPAGDTEAFF. The CDR3 DNA sequence: TGTGCCAGTAGCCCCGCCGGGGACACTGAAGCTTTCTTT.

This clone was seen a single time. The chain uses TRBV27 and TRBJ2-7; D is unresolved. V lost 2 bases and J 0 bases, leaving 5 bases between the germline ends. The CDR3 loop spans 13 amino acids. The germline V gene has CDR1 MNHEY and CDR2 SMNVEV (reference sequence). The DNA of the CDR3 is TGTGCCAGCAGTTTACTCCCCTCCTACGAGCAGTACTTC. Translation: CASSLLPSYEQYF.

This clone was seen a handful of times. The chain recombines TRBV9 with TRBJ2-5; TRBD2 matches 10 bases. J lost 3 bases, V lost 4 bases, and 9 bases had no gene match. The CDR3 totals 16 residues. Germline values: CDR1 SGDLS, CDR2 YYNGEE. CDR3 amino acids: CASSPWTSGGEETQYF. The DNA of the CDR3 is TGTGCCAGCAGCCCGTGGACTAGCGGAGGCGAAGAGACCCAGTACTTC.

The chain combines TRBV25-1 with TRBJ1-6, with a possible D match to TRBD1 (5 bases). V lost 3 bases, J lost 13 bases, and 13 bases lay in between. Germline loops: CDR1 MGHDK, CDR2 SYGVNS. CDR3 length: 13 residues. In DNA form, the CDR3 reads TGTGCCAGCAGTGATGGGTGGGAGGGGCCCCTCCACTTT. As protein: CASSDGWEGPLHF.

This clone has just one count. J is TRBJ2-3 and V is TRBV10-2; D is possibly TRBD1 (6 bases). This CDR3 contains 16 residues. CDR1 and CDR2 from the germline V gene are WSHSY and SAAADI. With 6 bases removed from V and 0 bases from J, the gap between germline ends came to 16 bases. CDR3 nucleotides: TGCGCCAGCAGGGAGGACAGACGAGCTAGCACAGATACGCAGTATTTT. Protein sequence: CASREDRRASTDTQYF.

This clone was counted a few times. The chain combines TRBV7-7 with TRBJ1-2; D remains ambiguous. V was pared by 0 bases and J by 8 bases, with 13 bases between. CDR1 is SSHAT, CDR2 FNYEAQ, per germline (reference sequence). The CDR3 is 14 residues long. Written as DNA, the CDR3 is TGTGCCAGCAGCTTAGCGACGAGGTCCGTGGGCTACACCTTC. Its translation: CASSLATRSVGYTF.

This clone is a singleton in its sample. The V call is TRBV24-1, the J call TRBJ2-6; 11 bases are shared with TRBD1. Per the germline V gene, CDR1 is KGHDR and CDR2 is SFDVKD. J gave up 4 bases and V 2 bases, and 3 bases lay outside the gene matches. This CDR3 is built from 17 residues. The CDR3 here is CATSDWTGGPGANVLTF. CDR3 in DNA: TGTGCCACCAGTGATTGGACAGGGGGCCCCGGGGCCAACGTCCTGACTTTC.

The chain has TRBV5-1 and TRBJ1-2, with D unclear. V was trimmed by 2 bases and J by 3 bases, leaving 8 bases between them. Germline V gives CDR1 SGHRS, CDR2 YFSETQ. CDR3 length equals 13 residues. For the CDR3, the DNA is TGCGCCAGCAGCTTACCATCAGACTATGGCTACACCTTC. Protein: CASSLPSDYGYTF.

The chain has TRBV21-1 and TRBJ2-1; the table names TRBD2, a call not compared with the DNA. TRBV21-1 is a known pseudogene. The CDR3 spans 16 residues. CDR3 region: CASEDERTRSYNEQFF. The CDR3 coding sequence is TGTGCCAGCGAGGACGAGCGGACTCGCTCCTACAATGAGCAGTTCTTC.

CDR3 region: CATSRGLGGGEETQYF. CDR3 coding DNA: TGTGCCACCAGCAGGGGTCTAGGAGGCGGGGAAGAGACCCAGTACTTC. This rearrangement joins TRBV15 to TRBJ2-5, with a possible D match to TRBD2 (6 bases). The CDR3 sequence is 16 residues long. V was shortened by 3 bases and J by 3 bases, with 17 bases between the two germline ends. Germline V gene data show CDR1 as LNHNV and CDR2 as YYDKDF (reference sequence).

The chain recombines TRBV4-1 with TRBJ1-5; maybe TRBD1 (5 bases). This CDR3 is built from 13 residues. V lost 1 base to trimming and J lost 7 bases, with 8 bases between them. Germline-derived CDR1 and CDR2 are MGHRA and YSYEKL. The CDR3 loop reads CASSQGGLQPQHF. Here the CDR3 DNA reads TGCGCCAGCAGCCAAGGGGGACTCCAGCCCCAGCATTTT.

This clone showed up just a few times. V is TRBV2 and J is TRBJ2-7, with 13 bases lining up with TRBD2. The J segment lost 9 bases and the V segment lost 6 bases, leaving 5 bases of the junction unmatched. Germline V gene data show CDR1 as SNHLY and CDR2 as FYNNEI. CDR3 length: 13 residues. The CDR3 loop is CASSGLAGEVQYF. In nucleotides, the CDR3 is TGTGCCAGCAGCGGACTAGCGGGAGAAGTGCAGTACTTC.

This clone has just one count. The chain is built from TRBV28 and TRBJ1-4; 7 bases are a match to TRBD1. Trimming removed 5 bases from V and 8 bases from J; junction bases left unmatched: 14. Per the germline V gene, CDR1 is MDHEN and CDR2 is SYDVKM. The CDR3 length is 16 residues. The CDR3 loop is CASSPAPTGLKEKLFF. The CDR3 nucleotides are TGTGCCAGCAGTCCGGCCCCGACAGGGCTGAAGGAAAAACTGTTTTTT.

The chain employs TRBV28 and TRBJ2-7; no clear D gene. This CDR3 has 11 amino acids. V was shortened by 6 bases and J by 4 bases, with 7 bases between the two germline ends. Germline CDR1 reads MDHEN; CDR2 reads SYDVKM. The CDR3 DNA sequence: TGTGCCAGCAGCCATACTTACGAGCAGTACTTC. Amino acids: CASSHTYEQYF.

The J gene is TRBJ2-3, the V gene TRBV6-6; D ambiguous. Germline assignment: CDR1 MNHNY and CDR2 SVGAGI (reference sequence). The CDR3 length is 13 residues. Trimming took off 3 bases at V and 5 bases at J, with 9 bases between the two ends. CDR3: CASSYVYLDTQYF. The CDR3 region has the DNA TGTGCCAGCAGTTATGTGTACTTAGATACGCAGTATTTT.